This is a list of T cell receptor beta chains from one sample in a study of STAT3 mutations in large granular lymphocyte leukemia. TCRdb's table, derived via immunoSEQ multiplex PCR, lists solely in-frame clones and lacks some. The sample yields approximately 17,000 clones, roughly four fifths seen once. The sequencing input was peripheral blood mononuclear cells. The receptors stem from a man aged 45-60 years with T-cell large granular lymphocyte leukemia. Some clones in this sample may be carry-over from other donors' samples. Both conserved end residues are part of each CDR3. D genes are given only for firm matches. The size field is filled for only some rows; it gives once, few, many or a size class.

J	V	D	length	size	CDR3	DNA
TRBJ1-3	TRBV9	TRBD1	14	NA	CASSSGQPGNTIYF	TGTGCCAGCAGCTCGGGACAGCCGGGAAACACCATATATTTT
TRBJ2-7	TRBV7-8	NA	14	NA	CASSLAVPTYEQYF	TGTGCCAGCAGCTTAGCGGTGCCAACCTACGAGCAGTACTTC
TRBJ2-1	TRBV5-1	NA	14	NA	CASSFIRRNNEQFF	TGCGCCAGCAGCTTCATACGGAGAAACAATGAGCAGTTCTTC
TRBJ2-7	TRBV10-3	NA	18	NA	CAISESFVPSRRGYEQYF	TGTGCCATCAGTGAGTCGTTCGTTCCTTCGCGGAGGGGCTACGAGCAGTACTTC
TRBJ2-5	TRBV6-6	NA	12	NA	CASSPDPMTQYF	TGTGCCAGCAGCCCCGACCCGATGACCCAGTACTTC
TRBJ1-5	TRBV7-8	NA	15	NA	CASSLWSLSNQPQHF	TGTGCCAGCAGCTTATGGTCCCTTAGCAATCAGCCCCAGCATTTT
TRBJ1-1	TRBV19	NA	16	NA	CASRPLLRAANTEAFF	TGTGCCAGTAGACCCCTTCTCAGGGCTGCGAACACTGAAGCTTTCTTT
TRBJ2-7	TRBV27	TRBD2	15	few	CASSPGAGGWFEQYF	TGTGCCAGCAGTCCGGGAGCGGGAGGGTGGTTCGAGCAGTACTTC
TRBJ1-2	TRBV5-1	NA	13	NA	CASGPGGEGGYTF	TGCGCCAGCGGGCCCGGGGGCGAGGGTGGCTACACCTTC
TRBJ2-3	TRBV6-1	TRBD2	15	NA	CASSELAGSTDTQYF	TGTGCCAGCAGTGAACTAGCGGGTAGCACAGATACGCAGTATTTT
TRBJ1-4	TRBV28	NA	11	NA	CASRMAEKLFF	TGTGCCAGCAGGATGGCAGAAAAACTGTTTTTT
TRBJ2-4	TRBV4-1	TRBD2	13	few	CASKRGDRNIQYF	TGCGCCAGCAAGCGGGGGGACAGAAACATTCAGTACTTC
TRBJ1-2	TRBV5-1	NA	15	NA	CASSLGGRKNYGYTF	TGCGCCAGCAGCTTGGGCGGACGGAAAAACTATGGCTACACCTTC
TRBJ2-3	TRBV30	TRBD2	17	NA	CAWSDVFAGGPPDTQYF	TGTGCCTGGAGTGATGTTTTTGCGGGAGGGCCCCCAGATACGCAGTATTTT
TRBJ2-4	TRBV18	NA	14	NA	CASSPPDPPYIQYF	TGTGCCAGCTCACCACCTGACCCCCCATACATTCAGTACTTC
TRBJ2-5	TRBV14	NA	15	NA	CASSQPMGAQETQYF	TGTGCCAGCAGCCAACCCATGGGGGCCCAAGAGACCCAGTACTTC
TRBJ2-5	TRBV29-1	NA	12	NA	CSVVHGQETQYF	TGCAGCGTTGTTCATGGACAAGAGACCCAGTACTTC
TRBJ2-7	TRBV7-9	NA	16	NA	CASSLAAGAQSYEQYF	TGTGCCAGCAGCTTAGCGGCCGGGGCACAGTCCTACGAGCAGTACTTC
TRBJ1-1	TRBV5-1	NA	15	NA	CASSLGFEPGTEAFF	TGCGCCAGCAGCTTGGGCTTCGAGCCCGGGACTGAAGCTTTCTTT
TRBJ2-5	TRBV7-2	NA	14	NA	CASSLGRGQETQYF	TGTGCCAGCAGCTTAGGCAGGGGTCAAGAGACCCAGTACTTC
TRBJ2-7	TRBV28	NA	12	NA	CASNRRGYEQYF	TGTGCCAGCAACAGGAGGGGTTACGAGCAGTACTTC
TRBJ1-3	TRBV4-3	NA	16	NA	CASSSDRVNSGNTIYF	TGCGCCAGCAGTTCCGACAGAGTAAACTCTGGAAACACCATATATTTT
TRBJ1-2	TRBV7-9	NA	12	NA	CASSLDRVGYTF	TGTGCCAGCAGCTTAGACAGGGTTGGCTACACCTTC
TRBJ2-7	TRBV7-9	TRBD2	16	NA	CASSLTMRETSYEQYF	TGTGCCAGCAGCTTAACGATGCGGGAGACGTCCTACGAGCAGTACTTC
TRBJ2-3	TRBV9	TRBD1	16	few	CASSVGGTGSTDTQYF	TGTGCCAGCAGCGTAGGGGGGACAGGGAGCACAGATACGCAGTATTTT
TRBJ2-3	TRBV2	NA	10	once	CASTLETQYF	TGTGCCAGCACCCTCGAGACGCAGTATTTT
TRBJ1-1	TRBV20-1	NA	10	NA	CSPGSTEAFF	TGCAGCCCAGGCTCCACTGAAGCTTTCTTT
TRBJ2-7	TRBV2	TRBD1	14	once	CASRETGAPIEQYF	TGTGCCAGCAGGGAAACAGGGGCTCCTATCGAGCAGTACTTC
TRBJ1-2	TRBV25-1	TRBD1	16	NA	CASSEISGTALFAYTF	TGTGCCAGCAGTGAGATCTCCGGGACAGCCCTATTCGCGTACACCTTC
TRBJ1-6	TRBV5-4	NA	14	NA	CASSLGERNSPLHF	TGTGCCAGCAGCTTGGGGGAGAGGAATTCACCCCTCCACTTT
TRBJ2-1	TRBV5-1	TRBD2	15	NA	CASSLGTSGYNEQFF	TGCGCCAGCAGCTTGGGGACTAGCGGCTACAATGAGCAGTTCTTC
TRBJ2-7	TRBV7-8	NA	13	NA	CASSSSGPYEQYF	TGTGCCAGCAGCTCAAGCGGCCCCTACGAGCAGTACTTC
TRBJ1-2	TRBV11-2	NA	13	NA	CASSPQGNYGYTF	TGTGCCAGCAGCCCGCAGGGCAACTATGGCTACACCTTC
TRBJ2-5	TRBV5-8	NA	11	NA	CASSSGGHQYF	TGTGCCAGCAGCAGTGGAGGGCACCAGTACTTC
TRBJ2-7	TRBV29-1	NA	11	once	CSVFSGDKEYF	TGCAGCGTTTTCTCCGGGGACAAGGAGTACTTC
TRBJ2-3	TRBV9	NA	14	NA	CASSVGAGVDTQYF	TGTGCCAGCAGCGTAGGGGCAGGGGTAGATACGCAGTATTTT
TRBJ1-2	TRBV6-1	NA	14	NA	CASSSARTVSGYTF	TGTGCCAGCAGCTCCGCTCGGACGGTCAGTGGCTACACCTTC
TRBJ2-5	TRBV5-4	NA	14	once	CASSLGPGRETQYF	TGTGCCAGCAGCTTGGGCCCGGGGAGGGAGACCCAGTACTTC
TRBJ2-5	TRBV7-2	NA	14	NA	CASSLSRPSGTQYF	TGTGCCAGCAGCTTATCAAGGCCGAGCGGGACCCAGTACTTC
TRBJ2-5	TRBV27	TRBD2	13	NA	CASKLAGAETQYF	TGTGCCAGCAAGCTAGCGGGAGCAGAGACCCAGTACTTC
TRBJ2-7	TRBV5-1	NA	13	NA	CASSLGGPYEQYF	TGCGCCAGCAGCTTAGGGGGACCCTACGAGCAGTACTTC
TRBJ2-7	TRBV5-4	TRBD2	15	once	CASSLESGGAYEQYF	TGTGCCAGCAGCTTGGAAAGCGGGGGAGCCTACGAGCAGTACTTC
TRBJ1-3	TRBV19	NA	17	NA	CASTWGRRRDSGNTIYF	TGTGCCAGTACGTGGGGAAGGCGCAGAGACTCTGGAAACACCATATATTTT
TRBJ1-1	TRBV6-5	NA	13	NA	CASRSQGITEAFF	TGTGCCAGCAGATCGCAGGGAATTACTGAAGCTTTCTTT
TRBJ1-1	TRBV5-1	TRBD1	14	NA	CASSLTGESTEAFF	TGCGCCAGCAGCTTGACAGGGGAGAGCACTGAAGCTTTCTTT
TRBJ2-7	TRBV4-1	NA	14	NA	CASSQDATDGEQYF	TGCGCCAGCAGCCAAGATGCGACAGATGGCGAGCAGTACTTC
TRBJ2-2	TRBV18	TRBD2	17	NA	CASSGVSGRANTGELFF	TGTGCCAGCTCCGGAGTTAGCGGGAGGGCCAACACCGGGGAGCTGTTTTTT
TRBJ2-5	TRBV5-1	TRBD2	18	NA	CASSLQGTSGNLQETQYF	TGCGCCAGCAGCTTGCAAGGGACTAGCGGGAACCTACAAGAGACCCAGTACTTC
TRBJ2-7	TRBV20-1	NA	11	NA	CSATTGYEQYF	TGCAGTGCAACGACAGGCTACGAGCAGTACTTC
TRBJ2-2	TRBV5-1	NA	13	NA	CASSLDATGELFF	TGCGCCAGCAGCTTGGACGCCACCGGGGAGCTGTTTTTT
TRBJ2-7	TRBV5-4	TRBD1	15	NA	CASSRPGDRGHEQYF	TGTGCCAGCAGCCGGCCAGGGGACAGGGGGCACGAGCAGTACTTC
TRBJ2-5	TRBV5-4	NA	12	few	CASSLWEETQYF	TGTGCCAGCAGCTTGTGGGAAGAGACCCAGTACTTC
TRBJ1-2	TRBV27	NA	16	NA	CASSLSGKGSNYGYTF	TGTGCCAGCAGTTTATCGGGGAAGGGATCTAACTATGGCTACACCTTC
TRBJ2-3	TRBV7-2	NA	13	NA	CASSLAGSDTQYF	TGTGCCAGCAGCTTAGCCGGTTCGGATACGCAGTATTTT